These T cell receptor beta chains were read from a single sample in a study of blood T cell repertoires in COVID-19. The repertoire was sequenced with immunoSEQ multiplex PCR; TCRdb's copy has only in-frame clones and lacks some. The table includes under 150,000 clones, 77% detected once. Material: peripheral blood. The source is a man aged 80 or over with acute or convalescent COVID-19. Each CDR3 is given with its conserved first and last residue. The D gene is left open where the match is weak. Size values are once, few and many counts, or a class for expanded clones, and some rows have none.

j_call d_call v_call clone_size cdr3_length cdr3_nt cdr3_aa
TRBJ2-5 . TRBV2 . 14 TGTGCCAGCAGACCTAGCGGAGGGGGGGGTACCCAGTACTTC CASRPSGGGGTQYF
TRBJ2-5 TRBD2 TRBV5-1 . 17 TGCGCCAGCACCCTTGGGCGTTACGCGGGGGGCCAAGAGACCCAGTACTTC CASTLGRYAGGQETQYF
TRBJ1-3 TRBD1 TRBV18 . 19 TGTGCCAGCTCACCACGGTTATCCTGGGACAGGGGTACGGGAAACACCATATATTTT CASSPRLSWDRGTGNTIYF
TRBJ2-1 TRBD1 TRBV15 once 14 TGTGCCACCAGCCAAACCCGACAGGGCCATGAGCAGTTCTTC CATSQTRQGHEQFF
TRBJ2-3 TRBD2 TRBV6-2/TRBV6-3 . 15 TGTGCCAGCAGTTACCTAGCGGGGGGCCAAGATACGCAGTATTTT CASSYLAGGQDTQYF
TRBJ1-6 . TRBV5-1 . 15 TGCGCCAGCAGCCCCGGAGGAGGGACCAATTCACCCCTCCACTTT CASSPGGGTNSPLHF
TRBJ1-5 . TRBV28 once 14 TGTGCCAGCAGTTTACAGGTTAGCAATCAGCCCCAGCATTTT CASSLQVSNQPQHF
TRBJ1-1 . TRBV3-1/TRBV3-2 . 14 TGTGCCAGCAGCCAAGCAGGGGAGAACACTGAAGCTTTCTTT CASSQAGENTEAFF
TRBJ1-6 TRBD1 TRBV29-1 . 13 TGCAGCGCCAGGACAGGGGGCTTTTCACCCCTCCACTTT CSARTGGFSPLHF
TRBJ2-1 TRBD2 TRBV2 . 13 TGTGCCAGCAGTGAGGCCGGGCCGGGGGGGCAGTTCTTC CASSEAGPGGQFF
TRBJ1-6 TRBD1 TRBV6-6 . 19 TGTGCCAGCAGTCCCGGGACAGGGGTACCGAGCTCCTATAATTCACCCCTCCACTTT CASSPGTGVPSSYNSPLHF
TRBJ1-6 . TRBV6-6 . 16 TGTGCCAGCAGTTACCCGACAGCCTCCTATAATTCACCCCTCCACTTT CASSYPTASYNSPLHF
TRBJ1-5 . TRBV11-2 . 15 TGTGCCAGCAGTAGTTTAGGGAGGGCGGGGGAGCCCCAGCATTTT CASSSLGRAGEPQHF
TRBJ1-1 . TRBV2 . 13 TGTGCCAGCAGTGAATACGGGAACACTGAAGCTTTCTTT CASSEYGNTEAFF